There are many counts of the clone carrying this T cell receptor beta chain. Its antigen is not known. Trimming cost V 5 bases and J 0 bases, with 8 bases left between them. There are 13 residues in the CDR3. The V gene's germline CDR1 is SGHAT and CDR2 FQDESV (reference sequence). This sample was taken from a study of T cell repertoires in cytomegalovirus infection. TCRdb re-called the reads through MiXCR, storing one row per CDR3 protein. The profile shows some 270,000 distinct CDR3 sequences, less than 25% of them singletons. The genes are TRBV11-1 and TRBJ2-7, with unresolved D. Sample: cultured PBMCs, taken from culture after CMV antigen stimulation. This receptor was taken from a human donor in good health (CMV status not recorded). Some clones in this sample may be carry-over from other donors' samples. The CDR3 protein is CASSRGSSYEQYF. CDR3 coding DNA: TGTGCCAGCAGCCGCGGAAGCTCCTACGAGCAGTACTTC.